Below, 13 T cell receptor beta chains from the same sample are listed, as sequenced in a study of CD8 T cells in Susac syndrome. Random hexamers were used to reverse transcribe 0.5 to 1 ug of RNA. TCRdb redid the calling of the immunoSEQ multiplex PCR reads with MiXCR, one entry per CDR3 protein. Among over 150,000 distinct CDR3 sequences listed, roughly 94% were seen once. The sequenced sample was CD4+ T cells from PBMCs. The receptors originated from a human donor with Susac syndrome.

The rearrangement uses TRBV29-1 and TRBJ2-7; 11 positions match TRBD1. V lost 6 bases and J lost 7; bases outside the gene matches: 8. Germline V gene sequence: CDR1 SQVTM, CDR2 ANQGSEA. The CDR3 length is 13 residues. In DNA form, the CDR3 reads TGCAGCGTCTCGGGACAGGGGGTAAGGGAGCAGTACTTC. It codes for CSVSGQGVREQYF.

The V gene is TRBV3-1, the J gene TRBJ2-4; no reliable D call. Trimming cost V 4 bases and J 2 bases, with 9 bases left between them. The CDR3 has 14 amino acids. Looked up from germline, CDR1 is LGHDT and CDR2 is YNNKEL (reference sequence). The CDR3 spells CASSRQLSKNIQYF. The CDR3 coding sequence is TGTGCCAGCAGCCGGCAGCTGTCCAAAAACATTCAGTACTTC.

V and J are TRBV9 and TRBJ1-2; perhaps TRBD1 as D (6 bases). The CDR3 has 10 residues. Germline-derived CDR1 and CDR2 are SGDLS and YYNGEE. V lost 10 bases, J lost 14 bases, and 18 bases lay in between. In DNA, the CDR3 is TGTGCCCGCCCAAAGGGGGGTGCAACCTTC. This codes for CARPKGGATF. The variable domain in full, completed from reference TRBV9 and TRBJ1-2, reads DSGVTQTPKHLITATGQRVTLRCSPRSGDLSVYWYQQSLDQGLQFLIQYYNGEERAKGNILERFSAQQFPDLHSELNLSSLELGDSALYFCARPKGGATFGSGTRLTVV.

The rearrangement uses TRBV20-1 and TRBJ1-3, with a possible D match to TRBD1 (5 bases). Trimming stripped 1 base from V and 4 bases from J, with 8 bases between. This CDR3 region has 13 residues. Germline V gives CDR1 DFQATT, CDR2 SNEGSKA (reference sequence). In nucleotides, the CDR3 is TGCAGTGCTAGAGGCGCAGGGGGAAACACCATATATTTT. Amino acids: CSARGAGGNTIYF.

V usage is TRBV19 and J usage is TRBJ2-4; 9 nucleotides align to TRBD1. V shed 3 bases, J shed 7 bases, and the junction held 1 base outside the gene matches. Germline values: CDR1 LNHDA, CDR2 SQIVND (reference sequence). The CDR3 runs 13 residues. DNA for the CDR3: TGTGCCAGTAGTATCGGACAGGGGAACATTCAGTACTTC. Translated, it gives CASSIGQGNIQYF.

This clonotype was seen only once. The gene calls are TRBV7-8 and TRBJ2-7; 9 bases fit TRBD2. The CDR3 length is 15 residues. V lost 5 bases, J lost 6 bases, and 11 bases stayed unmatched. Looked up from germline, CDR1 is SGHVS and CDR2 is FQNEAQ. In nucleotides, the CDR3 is TGTGCCAGCAGCGCCCTAGCGGGGTCAGGGCGCGAGCAGTACTTC. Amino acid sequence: CASSALAGSGREQYF. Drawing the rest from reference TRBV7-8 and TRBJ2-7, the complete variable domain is GAGVSQSPRYKVAKRGQDVALRCDPISGHVSLFWYQQALGQGPEFLTYFQNEAQLDKSGLPSDRFFAERPEGSVSTLKIQRTQQEDSAVYLCASSALAGSGREQYFGPGTRLTVT.

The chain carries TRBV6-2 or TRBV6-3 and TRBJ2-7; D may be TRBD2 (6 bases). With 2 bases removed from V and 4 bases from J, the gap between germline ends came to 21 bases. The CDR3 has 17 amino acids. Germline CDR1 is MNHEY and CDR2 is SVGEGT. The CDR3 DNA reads TGTGCCAGCAGTTACCCGGGGGTTAGGGGAGCGGCGTACGAGCAGTACTTC. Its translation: CASSYPGVRGAAYEQYF.

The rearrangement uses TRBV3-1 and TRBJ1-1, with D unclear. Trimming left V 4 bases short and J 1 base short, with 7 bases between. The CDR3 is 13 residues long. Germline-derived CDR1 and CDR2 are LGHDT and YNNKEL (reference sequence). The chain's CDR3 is CASSRLTNTEAFF. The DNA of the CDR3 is TGTGCCAGCAGCCGACTGACGAACACTGAAGCTTTCTTT.

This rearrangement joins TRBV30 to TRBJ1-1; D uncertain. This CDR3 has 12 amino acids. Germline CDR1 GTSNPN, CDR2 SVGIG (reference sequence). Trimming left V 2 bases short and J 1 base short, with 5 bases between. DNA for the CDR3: TGTGCCTGGAGTAACGGGAACACTGAAGCTTTCTTT. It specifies CAWSNGNTEAFF.

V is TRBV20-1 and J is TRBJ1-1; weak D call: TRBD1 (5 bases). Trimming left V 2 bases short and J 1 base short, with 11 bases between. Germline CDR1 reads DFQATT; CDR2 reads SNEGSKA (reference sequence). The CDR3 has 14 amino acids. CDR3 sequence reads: CSARTPTGNTEAFF. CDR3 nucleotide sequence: TGCAGTGCTAGAACCCCCACAGGGAACACTGAAGCTTTCTTT.

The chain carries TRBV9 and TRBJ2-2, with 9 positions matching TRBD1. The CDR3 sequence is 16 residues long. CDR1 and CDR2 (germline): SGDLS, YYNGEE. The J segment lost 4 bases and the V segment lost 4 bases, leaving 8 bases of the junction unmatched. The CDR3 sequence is CASSLSGQGGTGELFF. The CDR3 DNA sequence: TGTGCCAGCAGCCTCTCGGGACAGGGTGGCACCGGGGAGCTGTTTTTT.

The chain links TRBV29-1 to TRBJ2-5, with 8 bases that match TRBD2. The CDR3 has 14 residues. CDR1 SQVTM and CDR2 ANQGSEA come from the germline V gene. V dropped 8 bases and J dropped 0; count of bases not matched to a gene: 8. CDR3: CSFQTSAYQETQYF. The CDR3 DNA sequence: TGCAGCTTCCAGACTAGCGCGTACCAAGAGACCCAGTACTTC.

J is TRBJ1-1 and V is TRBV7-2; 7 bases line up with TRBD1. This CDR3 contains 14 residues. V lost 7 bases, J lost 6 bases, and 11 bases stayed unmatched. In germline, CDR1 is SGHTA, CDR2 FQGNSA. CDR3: CASTPVTGAPEAFF. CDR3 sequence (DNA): TGTGCCAGCACCCCCGTAACAGGGGCTCCTGAAGCTTTCTTT.